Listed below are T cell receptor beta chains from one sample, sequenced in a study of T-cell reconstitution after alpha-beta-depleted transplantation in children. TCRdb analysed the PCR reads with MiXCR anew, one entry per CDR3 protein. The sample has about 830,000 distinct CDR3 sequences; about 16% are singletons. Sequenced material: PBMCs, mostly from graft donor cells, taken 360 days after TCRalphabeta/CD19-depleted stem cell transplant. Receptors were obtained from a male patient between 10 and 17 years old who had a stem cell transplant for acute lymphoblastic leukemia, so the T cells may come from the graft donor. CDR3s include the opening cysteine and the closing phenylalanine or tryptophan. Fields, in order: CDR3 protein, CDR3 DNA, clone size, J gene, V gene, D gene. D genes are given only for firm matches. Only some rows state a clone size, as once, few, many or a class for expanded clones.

CASSWGRSQETQYF	TGTGCCAGCAGCTGGGGACGGTCTCAAGAGACCCAGTACTTC	few	TRBJ2-5	TRBV7-9	-
CATSERGGLAGTETQYF	TGTGCCACCAGTGAACGGGGGGGACTAGCGGGTACGGAGACCCAGTACTTC	few	TRBJ2-5	TRBV24-1	TRBD2
CASSPGTLREQYF	TGCGCCAGCAGCCCCGGGACACTTAGGGAGCAGTACTTC	-	TRBJ2-7	TRBV5-1	-
CASSFRGFRDYEQYF	TGTGCCAGCAGTTTTAGGGGGTTCCGGGACTACGAGCAGTACTTC	few	TRBJ2-7	TRBV28	-
CASSIQQGPGYGYTF	TGTGCCAGTAGTATTCAGCAGGGACCGGGCTATGGCTACACCTTC	-	TRBJ1-2	TRBV19	-
CASSQDRPGETQYF	TGCGCCAGCAGCCAAGACCGGCCAGGGGAGACCCAGTACTTC	-	TRBJ2-5	TRBV4-1	-
CASSLPSGPSNTGELFF	TGTGCCAGCAGCTTACCTAGCGGACCTTCGAACACCGGGGAGCTGTTTTTT	few	TRBJ2-2	TRBV7-9	TRBD2
CASSLELLSRTQYF	TGTGCCAGCAGCTTGGAACTTCTATCGCGGACGCAGTATTTT	many	TRBJ2-3	TRBV5-6	-
CASSYAPGLAGVEQYF	TGTGCCAGCAGCTATGCCCCGGGACTAGCGGGAGTCGAGCAGTACTTC	few	TRBJ2-7	TRBV5-5	TRBD2
CSARDLLATSTDTQYF	TGCAGTGCTAGAGACCTGCTAGCGACTAGCACAGATACGCAGTATTTT	-	TRBJ2-3	TRBV20-1	-
CASRHTSGSYNEQFF	TGTGCCAGCAGACATACTAGCGGTTCCTACAATGAGCAGTTCTTC	-	TRBJ2-1	TRBV11-1	TRBD2
CSADRVEQFF	TGCAGCGCGGACAGGGTTGAGCAGTTCTTC	many	TRBJ2-1	TRBV29-1	TRBD1
CASSQVVLASGRYEQYF	TGCGCCAGCAGCCAAGTAGTTTTAGCTAGCGGGAGATACGAGCAGTACTTC	-	TRBJ2-7	TRBV4-1	TRBD2
CASSFWSDTQYF	TGTGCCAGCAGCTTCTGGTCAGATACGCAGTATTTT	few	TRBJ2-3	TRBV5-5	-
CAISEFGGTLQETQYF	TGTGCCATCAGTGAGTTCGGCGGGACCCTCCAAGAGACCCAGTACTTC	-	TRBJ2-5	TRBV10-3	-
CSAKGLAKNIQYF	TGCAGTGCCAAAGGGCTAGCCAAAAACATTCAGTACTTC	-	TRBJ2-4	TRBV20-1	-
CSVVAGEYGYTF	TGCAGCGTTGTAGCAGGGGAATATGGCTACACCTTC	few	TRBJ1-2	TRBV29-1	-
CASSPGGPYNEQFF	TGTGCCAGCAGCCCGGGCGGGCCGTACAATGAGCAGTTCTTC	few	TRBJ2-1	TRBV27	-
CASSGLAGGPGSHEQFF	TGTGCCAGCAGCGGACTAGCGGGAGGGCCAGGGTCCCATGAGCAGTTCTTC	-	TRBJ2-1	TRBV12-3/TRBV12-4	TRBD2
CSVETDSYEQYF	TGCAGCGTTGAGACCGACTCCTACGAGCAGTACTTC	-	TRBJ2-7	TRBV29-1	-
CSARGTSQETQYF	TGCAGTGCTAGAGGGACTAGTCAAGAGACCCAGTACTTC	-	TRBJ2-5	TRBV20-1	TRBD2
CSTGQADNYGYTF	TGCAGCACGGGACAGGCCGATAACTATGGCTACACCTTC	few	TRBJ1-2	TRBV29-1	TRBD1
CASNSPRARNTEAFF	TGCGCCAGCAACTCCCCCCGGGCGCGAAACACTGAAGCTTTCTTT	-	TRBJ1-1	TRBV5-1	-
CASSYSIYDESSYNEQFF	TGTGCCAGCAGTTACTCGATCTACGACGAAAGCTCCTACAATGAGCAGTTCTTC	-	TRBJ2-1	TRBV6-2/TRBV6-3	-
CASRRGWANNTQYF	TGTGCCAGCAGACGAGGATGGGCAAACAATACGCAGTATTTT	-	TRBJ2-3	TRBV11-2	-
CASSLLPGQGVYEQYF	TGTGCCAGCAGTCTCCTCCCGGGACAGGGGGTCTACGAGCAGTACTTC	-	TRBJ2-7	TRBV27	TRBD1
CASSQDLSRGLPYEQYF	TGCGCCAGCAGCCAAGATCTATCCAGGGGCCTCCCCTACGAGCAGTACTTC	-	TRBJ2-7	TRBV4-1	-
CASSLTGGDSKQYF	TGTGCCAGCAGCTTAACGGGGGGCGATTCAAAGCAGTACTTC	-	TRBJ2-7	TRBV11-2	-
CASSQGIPLSNQPQHF	TGCGCCAGCAGCCAAGGCATCCCTCTTAGCAATCAGCCCCAGCATTTT	few	TRBJ1-5	TRBV4-1	-